A selection of T cell receptor beta chains follows, all from one sample in a study of immune characterization of retroperitoneal liposarcoma. TCRdb reprocessed the PCR reads via MiXCR and lists one record per CDR3 protein. The sample lists 7,700 or so distinct CDR3 sequences, 25% to 35% occurring once. The sample taken for sequencing was blood. The receptors were sampled from a male donor with retroperitoneal liposarcoma. Both conserved end residues are part of each CDR3. D genes are given only for firm matches. The size of a clone is reported for some rows only, either as once, few or many, or as a class for expanded clones.

CDR3 protein,CDR3 DNA,clone size,V gene,D gene,J gene
CASSPRTKTETQFF,TGTGCCAGCAGCCCCCGGACTAAAACGGAGACCCAGTTCTTC,-,TRBV11-3,-,TRBJ2-1
CASSYSGRKNYGYTF,TGTGCCAGCAGTTACTCGGGCAGAAAAAACTATGGCTACACCTTC,many,TRBV6-5,-,TRBJ1-2
CASSEASRQGNEQFF,TGCGCCAGCAGTGAGGCCTCCCGTCAAGGCAATGAGCAGTTCTTC,-,TRBV10-2,-,TRBJ2-1
CASTLLAYNEQFF,TGTGCCAGCACCTTGCTAGCCTACAATGAGCAGTTCTTC,few,TRBV12-3/TRBV12-4,-,TRBJ2-1
CASSPNTDTQYF,TGCGCCAGCAGTCCGAACACAGATACGCAGTATTTT,many,TRBV10-1,-,TRBJ2-3
CSASGGDRTRGRKGTDTQYF,TGCAGTGCTAGCGGAGGGGACAGAACAAGGGGTAGGAAGGGCACAGATACGCAGTATTTT,-,TRBV20-1,-,TRBJ2-3
CASSQPGQQSRSSYTF,TGTGCCAGCAGCCAACCGGGACAGCAATCTCGGTCTAGCTACACCTTC,-,TRBV3-1,TRBD1,TRBJ1-2
CASSYSGTALGSPLHF,TGTGCCAGCAGTTACTCCGGGACTGCTCTAGGGTCACCCCTCCACTTT,medium-sized,TRBV6-6,-,TRBJ1-6
CASSSLGSAGELFF,TGTGCCAGCAGTTCTTTAGGGTCGGCCGGGGAGCTGTTTTTT,few,TRBV12-3/TRBV12-4,-,TRBJ2-2
CASSGPTDYWADTQYF,TGTGCCAGCAGTGGACCGACGGACTATTGGGCAGATACGCAGTATTTT,-,TRBV6-1,-,TRBJ2-3
CASTPDRGQETQFF,TGTGCCAGCACCCCGGACAGGGGACAAGAGACCCAGTTCTTC,-,TRBV6-6,TRBD1,TRBJ2-1
CASSHRAPGQGETDTAPDTQYF,TGTGCCAGCAGCCATCGAGCGCCGGGACAGGGAGAAACGGACACAGCTCCAGATACGCAGTATTTT,medium-sized,TRBV6-6,TRBD1,TRBJ2-3
CASSLEGNEKLFF,TGTGCCAGCAGTTTAGAGGGTAATGAAAAACTGTTTTTT,-,TRBV12-3/TRBV12-4,-,TRBJ1-4
CASSYGTSGSVNEQFF,TGTGCCAGCAGTTATGGGACTAGCGGGAGCGTCAATGAGCAGTTCTTC,-,TRBV6-6,TRBD2,TRBJ2-1
CASSLEGSEAFF,TGTGCCAGCAGCCTAGAGGGTTCTGAAGCTTTCTTT,-,TRBV3-1,-,TRBJ1-1
CASRELNEQYF,TGTGCCAGCAGGGAACTGAATGAGCAGTACTTC,few,TRBV6-6,-,TRBJ2-7
CASSLAGRPYEQYF,TGTGCCAGCAGCTTAGCCGGGAGACCTTACGAGCAGTACTTC,-,TRBV7-2,-,TRBJ2-7
CASSPSGSTQETQYF,TGTGCCAGCAGCCCTAGCGGGAGTACTCAAGAGACCCAGTACTTC,many,TRBV11-3,TRBD2,TRBJ2-5
CASSPMPPTTNTGELFF,TGTGCCAGCAGCCCCATGCCTCCGACGACGAACACCGGGGAGCTGTTTTTT,-,TRBV14,-,TRBJ2-2
CASSHPPDREGYEQYF,TGTGCCAGCAGCCACCCCCCCGACAGGGAGGGATACGAGCAGTACTTC,medium-sized,TRBV6-1,-,TRBJ2-7
CASSSAYEQYF,TGTGCCAGCAGTTCGGCTTACGAGCAGTACTTC,-,TRBV27,-,TRBJ2-7
CASSDLPGGEAFF,TGTGCCAGCAGTGATTTACCGGGGGGGGAAGCTTTCTTT,few,TRBV6-1,-,TRBJ1-1
CASRDLNEQFF,TGTGCCAGCAGAGACCTTAATGAGCAGTTCTTC,-,TRBV6-1,-,TRBJ2-1
CASSESRLGYTF,TGTGCCAGCAGTGAATCCCGCCTTGGCTACACCTTC,-,TRBV6-1,-,TRBJ1-2
CASSQVAGGPGNEQFF,TGTGCCAGCAGCCAAGTAGCGGGAGGGCCTGGGAATGAGCAGTTCTTC,-,TRBV4-2,TRBD2,TRBJ2-1
CASSERTTSYNEQYF,TGTGCCAGCAGTGAACGCACTACTAGTTACAATGAGCAGTACTTC,-,TRBV25-1,-,TRBJ2-5
CASSPPSRGGLGGQPQHF,TGCGCCAGCAGCCCCCCGAGCAGGGGAGGACTCGGGGGTCAGCCCCAGCATTTT,-,TRBV10-1,-,TRBJ1-5
CASSRELAGYTDTQYF,TGTGCCAGCAGCCGAGAACTAGCGGGTTACACAGATACGCAGTATTTT,few,TRBV3-1,TRBD2,TRBJ2-3
CASSFMTGFSRWRPGNEQYF,TGTGCCAGCAGCTTTATGACAGGTTTTTCCCGGTGGAGGCCCGGCAATGAGCAGTACTTC,few,TRBV7-2,-,TRBJ2-7
CASSEGANYGYTF,TGTGCCAGCAGTGAAGGGGCCAACTATGGCTACACCTTC,many,TRBV6-1,-,TRBJ1-2
CASSRGANTGELFF,TGTGCCAGCAGTCGGGGGGCGAACACCGGGGAGCTGTTTTTT,-,TRBV12-3/TRBV12-4,TRBD2,TRBJ2-2
CASSLVPGLNEQFF,TGTGCCAGCAGCTTAGTTCCGGGTTTGAATGAGCAGTTCTTC,few,TRBV11-2,-,TRBJ2-1
CASSVQGREQYF,TGTGCCAGCAGTGTGCAGGGGCGGGAGCAGTACTTC,medium-sized,TRBV6-1,-,TRBJ2-7
CATREGLTGELFF,TGTGCCACGCGGGAGGGCCTCACCGGGGAGCTGTTTTTT,medium-sized,TRBV6-1,TRBD2,TRBJ2-2
CASSQEDGRITDTQYF,TGTGCCAGCAGCCAAGAAGACGGGAGAATCACAGATACGCAGTATTTT,few,TRBV4-2,-,TRBJ2-3
CASRPKGGLAPGELFF,TGTGCCAGCAGACCCAAGGGGGGTCTAGCTCCCGGGGAGCTGTTTTTT,few,TRBV6-6,-,TRBJ2-2
CASSESLAGDEQFF,TGTGCCAGCAGTGAAAGCCTAGCGGGAGACGAGCAGTTCTTC,-,TRBV6-1,TRBD2,TRBJ2-1
CASSEDETSGSDTQYF,TGTGCCAGCAGTGAAGACGAGACTAGCGGTTCAGATACGCAGTATTTT,large,TRBV6-1,TRBD2,TRBJ2-3
CASRQFERGAYNEQFF,TGTGCCAGCAGACAGTTCGAGCGGGGTGCCTACAATGAGCAGTTCTTC,few,TRBV6-1,TRBD2,TRBJ2-1
CASSLGVEPTDTQYF,TGCGCCAGCAGCCTGGGAGTGGAGCCCACAGATACGCAGTATTTT,few,TRBV4-1,-,TRBJ2-3
CASSESGLAHNEQFF,TGCGCCAGCAGTGAGTCTGGGCTAGCGCACAATGAGCAGTTCTTC,medium-sized,TRBV10-2,-,TRBJ2-1
CAWSGGYWGAFNEKLFF,TGTGCCTGGAGCGGAGGGTATTGGGGGGCTTTTAATGAAAAACTGTTTTTT,few,TRBV30,-,TRBJ1-4